Each of the 24 T cell receptor beta chains below was sequenced from the same sample in a study of blood T cell repertoires in COVID-19. Repertoires were generated with immunoSEQ multiplex PCR, while TCRdb's copy carries only in-frame clones and drops some. This repertoire shows more than 100,000 clones, roughly 90% found once; its top ten account for 6.2%. Sequencing was performed on peripheral blood. Receptors originate from a human donor in a cohort sampled during active COVID-19.

The chain joins TRBV11-2 to TRBJ1-5; D might be TRBD1 (6 bases). Germline V gene lookup returns CDR1 SGHAT and CDR2 FQNNGV. CDR3 size: 13 residues. V dropped 5 bases and J dropped 6 bases, with 11 bases sitting between them. The CDR3 spells CASSKGGFQPQHF. The DNA for the CDR3 is TGTGCCAGCAGCAAAGGGGGTTTTCAGCCCCAGCATTTT.

The rearrangement links TRBV3-1 (or the pseudogene TRBV3-2) to TRBJ2-5; 8 bases align to TRBD2. Germline V gene data show CDR1 as LGHDT and CDR2 as YNNKEL (reference sequence). The CDR3 is 14 residues long. J was trimmed by 2 bases and V by 7 bases; bases with no gene match: 6. In nucleotides, the CDR3 is TGTGCCAGCACAAGGATAGCGGGGCAAGAGACCCAGTACTTC. Translation gives CASTRIAGQETQYF.

The V call is TRBV6-6, the J call TRBJ2-1, with 7 bases aligning to TRBD1. The V gene's germline CDR1 is MNHNY and CDR2 SVGAGI (reference sequence). With V trimmed by 4 bases and J by 0 bases, 0 bases remained unmatched. CDR3 size: 14 residues. CDR3: CASSSGGSYNEQFF. CDR3 nucleotides: TGTGCCAGCAGTTCAGGGGGCTCCTACAATGAGCAGTTCTTC.

The chain joins TRBV5-6 to TRBJ2-1, with TRBD2 matching 8 bases. V lost 4 bases, J lost 3 bases, and 6 bases stayed unmatched. The CDR3 covers 15 residues. The germline CDR1 and CDR2 sequences are SGHDT and YYEEEE. CDR3 nucleotide sequence: TGTGCCAGCAGCGACCCTAGCGGGCACTACAATGAGCAGTTCTTC. Translated, it gives CASSDPSGHYNEQFF.

This CDR3 reads CASSQAGGVDTGELFF. CDR3 in DNA: TGTGCCAGCAGCCAAGCAGGGGGCGTTGACACCGGGGAGCTGTTTTTT. The V gene is TRBV3-1 (or the pseudogene TRBV3-2), the J gene TRBJ2-2; 8 nucleotides agree with TRBD1. Germline values: CDR1 LGHDT, CDR2 YNNKEL (reference sequence). The CDR3 extends over 16 amino acids. V lost 1 base and J lost 3; bases outside the gene matches: 4.

V gene TRBV3-1 (or the pseudogene TRBV3-2) combines with J gene TRBJ2-2; 8 bases match TRBD1. V lost 3 bases and J lost 5; bases outside the gene matches: 8. This CDR3 is 16 amino acids long. Germline V CDR1 and CDR2: LGHDT, YNNKEL (reference sequence). The CDR3 bases are TGTGCCAGCAGCCAGAGCAGGGGGCTGGGGACCGGGGAGCTGTTTTTT. Its protein product is CASSQSRGLGTGELFF.

The chain carries TRBV6-5 and TRBJ1-1; TRBD1 might be the D (6 bases). V was clipped by 0 bases and J by 4 bases, with 15 bases between them. The germline gives CDR1 MNHEY, CDR2 SVGAGI. The CDR3 covers 16 residues. The CDR3 spells CASSYSTGRGSTEAFF. CDR3 nucleotide sequence: TGTGCCAGCAGTTACTCCACAGGCAGGGGAAGCACTGAAGCTTTCTTT.

The chain recombines TRBV19 with TRBJ1-1; D is possibly TRBD1 (6 bases). Trimming cost V 3 bases and J 2 bases, with 10 bases left between them. The V gene's germline CDR1 is LNHDA and CDR2 SQIVND (reference sequence). This CDR3 has 14 residues. CDR3 loop: CASSIHRENTEAFF. The CDR3 bases are TGTGCCAGTAGTATTCACAGGGAAAACACTGAAGCTTTCTTT.

The rearrangement uses TRBV4-1 and TRBJ1-4; D remains ambiguous. The ends were cut back, 5 bases at V and 15 bases at J, with 19 bases in the middle. This CDR3 comprises 13 residues. Germline lookup yields CDR1 MGHRA and CDR2 YSYEKL. The CDR3 nucleotides read TGCGCCAGCAGCTTACGGTCCCGATCGGAGGTGTTTTTT. Amino acids: CASSLRSRSEVFF.

This chain uses TRBV28 with TRBJ1-3, with TRBD1 matching 9 bases. CDR1 is MDHEN, CDR2 SYDVKM, per germline. The CDR3 totals 16 residues. V lost 4 bases to trimming and J lost 7 bases; unmatched junction nucleotides: 11. CDR3 in DNA: TGTGCCAGCAGTTCAGCGGGACAGGGTTTGATGAACACCATATATTTT. Translated, it gives CASSSAGQGLMNTIYF.

In DNA, the CDR3 is TGTGCCAGCAGCTTGGGTAACAGGGTGAACACTGAAGCTTTCTTT. It codes for CASSLGNRVNTEAFF. The rearrangement links TRBV7-9 to TRBJ1-1; D may be TRBD1 (6 bases). The CDR3 extends over 15 amino acids. V lost 3 bases to trimming and J lost 0 bases, with 11 bases between them. Germline V gene data show CDR1 as SEHNR and CDR2 as FQNEAQ (reference sequence).

This clone was seen just once. The CDR3 here is CASSSDIAILSEQYF. CDR3 nucleotide sequence: TGTGCCAGCAGCTCCGACATAGCGATTCTTTCCGAGCAGTACTTC. The rearrangement uses TRBV7-2 and TRBJ2-7, with D maybe TRBD2 (5 bases). This CDR3 contains 15 residues. Germline assignment: CDR1 SGHTA and CDR2 FQGNSA. The V end lost 4 bases, the J end lost 6 bases, and 19 bases lay between the germline ends.

The chain joins TRBV6-5 to TRBJ2-7; tentatively, D is TRBD1 (5 bases). The germline gives CDR1 MNHEY, CDR2 SVGAGI. The V gene lost 7 bases and the J gene lost 0 bases, with 16 bases spanning the gap. The CDR3 has 15 amino acids. The CDR3 here is CASTPLGHSSYEQYF. The CDR3 nucleotides are TGTGCCAGCACCCCCCTCGGACACAGCTCCTACGAGCAGTACTTC.

This clone was found once. The chain is built from TRBV14 and TRBJ2-1; 13 nucleotides match TRBD2. From germline, CDR1 is SGHDN and CDR2 FVKESK. CDR3 length: 19 amino acids. V lost 4 bases and J lost 2; bases outside the gene matches: 11. In nucleotides, the CDR3 is TGTGCCAGCAGCCGCCGGGGACTAGCGGGATTCCAGGCCTACAATGAGCAGTTCTTC. Translating it yields CASSRRGLAGFQAYNEQFF.

CDR3 sequence reads: CASSWVRGYEQYF. The CDR3 nucleotides read TGTGCCAGCAGTTGGGTTAGGGGGTACGAGCAGTACTTC. The chain couples TRBV6-5 to TRBJ2-7, with D possibly being TRBD1 (6 bases). CDR1 is MNHEY, CDR2 SVGAGI, per germline. Trimming took off 4 bases at V and 4 bases at J, with 11 bases between the two ends. This CDR3 has 13 amino acids.

V gene TRBV3-1 (or the pseudogene TRBV3-2) combines with J gene TRBJ1-3, with D unresolved. Germline V gives CDR1 LGHDT, CDR2 YNNKEL (reference sequence). V was trimmed by 6 bases and J by 4 bases, leaving 16 bases between them. The CDR3 totals 15 residues. CDR3 DNA: TGTGCCAGCAGGAACGGCTATATCGGGGGAAACACCATATATTTT. This translates into CASRNGYIGGNTIYF.

The chain carries TRBV7-9 and TRBJ1-4, with TRBD1 as a possible D gene (6 bases). Germline CDR1 SEHNR, CDR2 FQNEAQ (reference sequence). This CDR3 is built from 14 residues. Trimming removed 5 bases at V and 4 bases at J, with 11 bases between. The CDR3 bases are TGTGCCAGCAGCAAGGACAGATATAATGAAAAACTGTTTTTT. Its protein product is CASSKDRYNEKLFF.

The rearrangement links TRBV2 to TRBJ2-7; D possibly corresponds to TRBD2 (6 bases). V gave up 7 bases and J gave up 3 bases, with 10 bases separating them. CDR1 SNHLY and CDR2 FYNNEI come from the germline V gene. This CDR3 is 12 amino acids long. In nucleotides, the CDR3 is TGTGCCAGCATGCCCGGGGGCTACGAGCAGTACTTC. This translates into CASMPGGYEQYF.

This chain joins TRBV4-1 and TRBJ2-5; 12 bases line up with TRBD2. The germline V gene encodes CDR1 MGHRA and CDR2 YSYEKL. The V and J ends lost 4 bases and 4 bases, in that order; junction bases with no gene match: 4. This CDR3 region has 15 residues. The CDR3 loop reads CASSPSGGERETQYF. For the CDR3, the DNA is TGCGCCAGCAGCCCTAGCGGGGGGGAAAGAGAGACCCAGTACTTC.

This clone came up a few times. J is TRBJ1-2 and V is TRBV3-1 (or the pseudogene TRBV3-2); D gene unclear. V lost 4 bases, J lost 6 bases, and 15 bases lay in between. CDR1 and CDR2 (germline): LGHDT, YNNKEL (reference sequence). The CDR3 runs to 14 residues. CDR3 sequence reads: CASSRRSQRDGYTF. In DNA form, the CDR3 reads TGTGCCAGCAGCCGGCGGTCTCAGCGGGATGGCTACACCTTC.

Comments on this clone: The junction shows a germline mismatch at one end, possibly a read error. This chain connects TRBV27 to TRBJ2-5; 13 nucleotides line up with TRBD2. There are 13 residues in the CDR3. CDR1 and CDR2 from the germline V gene are MNHEY and SMNVEV (reference sequence). CDR3 sequence: CASSEAPGTSGNF. CDR3 nucleotide sequence: TGTGCCAGCAGCGAGGCACCCGGGACTAGCGGGAACTTC.

This clone showed up just once. The chain carries TRBV7-8 and TRBJ1-1; D unclear. CDR3 length: 14 residues. The germline V gene encodes CDR1 SGHVS and CDR2 FQNEAQ. V lost 2 bases, J lost 5 bases, and 12 bases lay in between. The CDR3 DNA reads as TGTGCCAGCAGCTTACGGGGAGGGCAGACTGAAGCTTTCTTT. It codes for CASSLRGGQTEAFF.

CDR3 loop: CASSNPQGVNEKLFF. CDR3 in DNA: TGTGCCAGCAGCAACCCGCAGGGTGTTAATGAAAAACTGTTTTTT. This rearrangement joins TRBV21-1 to TRBJ1-4; the D call TRBD1 from the table was never checked on the DNA. TRBV21-1 is listed as a pseudogene. The CDR3 covers 15 residues.

The chain recombines TRBV7-6 with TRBJ1-1; 10 bases line up with TRBD1. V trimming: 1 base; J trimming: 5 bases; junction bases outside the gene matches: 13. CDR1 SGHVS and CDR2 FNYEAQ come from the germline V gene. This CDR3 contains 18 residues. This CDR3 is CASSLGRIDRGRGTEAFF. Here the CDR3 DNA reads TGTGCCAGCAGCTTAGGACGCATTGACAGGGGGCGCGGAACTGAAGCTTTCTTT.